This entry lists 10 T cell receptor beta chains sequenced from one sample in a study of control samples from healthy donors and cancer patients. Profiling relied on immunoSEQ multiplex PCR, and the TCRdb table lists in-frame clones only, not all of them. Among 150,000 to 200,000 clones, 88% were seen once, and the ten largest hold roughly 1.7%. Material: blood. All receptors come from a man aged 18 to 30 in good health.

This clone has only one observation. The chain employs TRBV19 and TRBJ1-1; maybe TRBD1 (5 bases). This CDR3 has 14 residues. In germline, CDR1 is LNHDA, CDR2 SQIVND (reference sequence). V was cut by 8 bases and J by 1 base, with 14 bases left in between. The DNA for the CDR3 is TGTGCCAGTTTGGGGGGTACAGGGAACACTGAAGCTTTCTTT. Translation gives CASLGGTGNTEAFF.

The genes are TRBV7-8 and TRBJ1-5; D unclear. The CDR3 is made up of 12 amino acids. The V and J ends lost 4 bases and 5 bases respectively, with 6 bases between them. Germline CDR1 reads SGHVS; CDR2 reads FQNEAQ. For the CDR3, the DNA is TGTGCCAGCAGCTCCGGAGATCAGCCCCAGCATTTT. Its protein product is CASSSGDQPQHF.

This rearrangement joins TRBV4-3 to TRBJ1-5; D is uncertain. There are 16 residues in the CDR3. Trimming took off 1 base at V and 7 bases at J, with 17 bases between the two ends. CDR1 is LGHNA and CDR2 is YSLEER in the germline V gene. CDR3 amino acids: CASSQGRTTGLQPQHF. CDR3 nucleotide sequence: TGCGCCAGCAGCCAAGGTAGGACGACGGGGTTACAGCCCCAGCATTTT.

V is TRBV7-2 and J is TRBJ2-3, with a possible D match to TRBD2 (7 bases). This CDR3 has 16 residues. V lost 3 bases to trimming and J lost 0 bases, with 13 bases between them. Germline CDR1 reads SGHTA; CDR2 reads FQGNSA. CDR3 DNA: TGTGCCAGCAGCTTTTTTGGGGGGGCGAGCACAGATACGCAGTATTTT. It encodes CASSFFGGASTDTQYF.

This clone was found once. The J gene is TRBJ2-1, the V gene TRBV11-2, with 8 nucleotides matching TRBD2. The germline V gene encodes CDR1 SGHAT and CDR2 FQNNGV. CDR3 length: 16 amino acids. Trimming removed 5 bases from V and 2 bases from J; junction bases left unmatched: 8. CDR3: CASSDGLANTYNEQFF. CDR3 sequence (DNA): TGTGCCAGCAGCGACGGACTAGCAAATACCTACAATGAGCAGTTCTTC.

The chain combines TRBV19 with TRBJ1-2, with D possibly TRBD1 on 5 matching bases. The CDR3 contains 13 residues. V lost 6 bases and J 4 bases, leaving 12 bases between the germline ends. The germline V gene encodes CDR1 LNHDA and CDR2 SQIVND (reference sequence). CDR3 protein: CASRRQQAYGYTF. CDR3 bases: TGTGCCAGTAGGAGACAGCAAGCCTATGGCTACACCTTC.

This chain's CDR3 is CASSVLAGGPDTGELFF. The CDR3 nucleotides read TGTGCCAGCAGCGTACTAGCGGGGGGGCCTGACACCGGGGAGCTGTTTTTT. V and J are TRBV9 and TRBJ2-2, with TRBD2 identical over 12 bases. Germline V lookup: CDR1 SGDLS, CDR2 YYNGEE. After removal of 1 base from V and 3 bases from J, the junction contained 4 bases not matched to a gene. The CDR3 runs to 17 residues. Full variable domain (rest looked up from reference TRBV9 and TRBJ2-2): DSGVTQTPKHLITATGQRVTLRCSPRSGDLSVYWYQQSLDQGLQFLIQYYNGEERAKGNILERFSAQQFPDLHSELNLSSLELGDSALYFCASSVLAGGPDTGELFFGEGSRLTVL.

The rearrangement joins TRBV7-8 to TRBJ1-5, with a possible D match to TRBD1 (5 bases). Germline CDR1 and CDR2: SGHVS and FQNEAQ. The CDR3 is 15 residues long. Trimming cost V 2 bases and J 4 bases, with 12 bases left between them. The CDR3 here is CASSLRRGTNQPQHF. The CDR3 nucleotides read TGTGCCAGCAGCTTAAGGAGGGGAACGAATCAGCCCCAGCATTTT.

Of note for this clone: The sample holds other DNA sequences that translate to the same CDR3. J is TRBJ1-1 and V is TRBV19, with D unclear. Germline assignment: CDR1 LNHDA and CDR2 SQIVND (reference sequence). CDR3 length: 13 amino acids. V was trimmed by 5 bases and J by 5 bases, leaving 12 bases between them. CDR3 DNA sequence: TGTGCCAGTAGTCCCCTCCGGGATACTGAAGCTTTCTTT. Translation: CASSPLRDTEAFF.

This chain links TRBV19 with TRBJ2-3; the match to TRBD2 covers 8 bases. Losses at the gene ends were 4 bases for V and 5 bases for J; bases not matched to a gene: 5. CDR3 size: 14 residues. Germline CDR1 LNHDA, CDR2 SQIVND (reference sequence). The CDR3 reads CASSTGLEVDTQYF. The CDR3 DNA is TGTGCCAGTAGTACGGGACTAGAGGTAGATACGCAGTATTTT.